This note documents a single TCR beta chain sequence. Its antigen is not identified. The data belong to a study of T cell responses to AZD1222 COVID-19 vaccine. Study results and caveats: Nearly half of unique spike-specific TCRs reportedly avoided B.1.351 and B.1.1.7 mutated regions. With two AZD1222 doses given, Spike-specific TCR breadth and depth both rose. It should be noted that donors were predominantly white British and more often female, and clonal diversity was possibly underestimated.

The data were produced by immunoSEQ multiplex PCR, yet TCRdb's version contains in-frame clones alone and is incomplete. In the table there are approximately 150,000 clones, about 95% of which are singletons. With 6 bases clipped from V and 7 bases from J, the junction kept 7 bases outside the gene matches. There are 14 residues in the CDR3. Germline assignment: CDR1 MNHEY and CDR2 SVGAGI. Source: peripheral blood, taken on day 0 of AZD1222 vaccination. The clonotype originates from an adult in good health. The rearrangement uses TRBV6-5 and TRBJ1-5; 9 nucleotides match TRBD1. The DNA for the CDR3 is TGTGCCAGCAGGGACAGGGGAGGTTTCCAGCCCCAGCATTTT. It translates to CASRDRGGFQPQHF.